This is a list of T cell receptor beta chains from one sample in a study of blood T cell repertoires in COVID-19. This table comes from immunoSEQ multiplex PCR, and its TCRdb copy is limited to in-frame clones, with some not included. Of some 300,000 clones listed, around 91% are singletons. Sequencing used PBMCs or T cells enriched from blood (not recorded which). Receptors originate from a woman under 30 with acute COVID-19. Both conserved end residues are part of each CDR3. The D gene is left open where the match is weak. Size tells how often a clone was seen (once, few, many) or the class of an expanded clone, and some rows leave it out.

TRBV4-2,TRBJ1-3,.,.,TGTGCCAGCAGCCTCATGGGGAGCTCTGGAAACACCATATATTTT,CASSLMGSSGNTIYF
TRBV2,TRBJ2-2,.,.,TGTGCCAGCAATCTGGGACTCATGACCGGGGAGCTGTTTTTT,CASNLGLMTGELFF
TRBV12-3/TRBV12-4,TRBJ2-1,TRBD1,.,TGTGCCAGCAGTTTCAGGGACAGGGGGGAGCAGTTCTTC,CASSFRDRGEQFF
TRBV6-1,TRBJ2-4,TRBD2,.,TGTGCCAGCAGTGTTGAGAAAAGCGGGAGGGTCAAAAACATTCAGTACTTC,CASSVEKSGRVKNIQYF
TRBV11-3,TRBJ2-3,.,.,TGTGCCAGCAGCTCTCGGGCAGGGCCAAACACAGATACGCAGTATTTT,CASSSRAGPNTDTQYF
TRBV29-1,TRBJ1-1,.,.,TGCAGCGTTGAAGGGATAGGGGGCACTGAAGCTTTCTTT,CSVEGIGGTEAFF
TRBV7-2,TRBJ2-7,.,.,TGTGCCAGCAGCTCGGCTTCAGGAGGTAGGGCCTACGAGCAGTACTTC,CASSSASGGRAYEQYF
TRBV9,TRBJ2-2,.,once,TGTGCCAGCAGCGTAGGAGGCATGACCGGGGAGCTGTTTTTT,CASSVGGMTGELFF
TRBV6-5,TRBJ1-5,.,.,TGTGCCAGCAGGGATACTCAGGGCCAGCCCCAGCATTTT,CASRDTQGQPQHF
TRBV5-1,TRBJ2-6,.,.,TGCGCCAGCAGCTGGACAGACACGGGCGGCTCTGGGGCCAACGTCCTGACTTTC,CASSWTDTGGSGANVLTF
TRBV4-2,TRBJ2-7,TRBD2,.,TGTGCCAGCAGCCAAGCGGGGCTAGCGGGGGCTTTGAGGGAGGACGAGCAGTACTTC,CASSQAGLAGALREDEQYF
TRBV5-1,TRBJ2-3,TRBD2,.,TGCGCCAGCAGCTGGCAGGGACTAGCGATGGCAGATACGCAGTATTTT,CASSWQGLAMADTQYF
TRBV6-5,TRBJ2-7,TRBD1,.,TGTGCCAGCAGCGAGAGAGGACAGGGGGTATACGAGCAGTACTTC,CASSERGQGVYEQYF
TRBV7-9,TRBJ2-7,.,.,TGTGCCAGCAGCCCCCAGACCTACGAGCAGTACTTC,CASSPQTYEQYF
TRBV18,TRBJ1-4,TRBD1,.,TGTGCCAGCTCACCGGGACAGGGTAATGAAAAACTGTTTTTT,CASSPGQGNEKLFF
TRBV11-2,TRBJ1-5,.,.,TGTGCCAGCAGCTCCACAGGGACGAGTCAGCCCCAGCATTTT,CASSSTGTSQPQHF
TRBV19,TRBJ2-3,TRBD2,.,TGTGCCAGTAAGATAAGCGGGAGTACAGATACGCAGTATTTT,CASKISGSTDTQYF
TRBV18,TRBJ1-1,.,.,TGTGCCAGCTCACCACCGCGCGGTAACACTGAAGCTTTCTTT,CASSPPRGNTEAFF
TRBV15,TRBJ1-6,.,.,TGTGCCACCAGCAGAGATCGGGAGATATCCCTTAATTCACCCCTCCACTTT,CATSRDREISLNSPLHF
TRBV27,TRBJ2-3,.,.,TGTGCCAGCAGTCCATATAGCAGCTCAGATACGCAGTATTTT,CASSPYSSSDTQYF
TRBV12-3/TRBV12-4,TRBJ2-7,.,.,TGTGCCAGCAGTTTAGGAGCCTCCTACGAGCAGTACTTC,CASSLGASYEQYF
TRBV19,TRBJ2-2,.,.,TGTGCCAGTAGTATAACTCGGAACACCGGGGAGCTGTTTTTT,CASSITRNTGELFF
TRBV27,TRBJ2-3,TRBD2,.,TGTGCCAGCAGTTTATCGATAGCGGGGCCCCAGTATTTT,CASSLSIAGPQYF
TRBV11-3,TRBJ1-1,TRBD1,.,TGTGCCAGCAGCTCCCGACAGGGGGCTGTCACTGAAGCTTTCTTT,CASSSRQGAVTEAFF
TRBV5-4,TRBJ2-1,.,.,TGTGCCAGCAGCCCCCGATCGGGGTCCTACAATGAGCAGTTCTTC,CASSPRSGSYNEQFF
TRBV14,TRBJ2-5,TRBD2,.,TGTGCCAGCAGCCCACCAGCGGGGGAGACCCAGTACTTC,CASSPPAGETQYF
TRBV10-3,TRBJ1-2,.,.,TGTGCCATCAGTGATCGGGCAGATACGGCGGGAGGCTACACCTTC,CAISDRADTAGGYTF
TRBV28,TRBJ1-2,.,once,TGTGCCAGCAGTTTACAGGGAAAGGGCTACACCTTC,CASSLQGKGYTF
TRBV15,TRBJ2-7,.,.,TGTGCCACCAGCAGAGACGTCAGGGGCTACGAGCAGTACTTC,CATSRDVRGYEQYF
TRBV28,TRBJ1-5,.,.,TGTGCCAGCCGGGACACCTATAGCAATCAGCCCCAGCATTTT,CASRDTYSNQPQHF
TRBV5-1,TRBJ2-2,TRBD2,few,TGCGCCAGCAGTACTGGACTAGGGCACACCGGGGAGCTGTTTTTT,CASSTGLGHTGELFF
TRBV2,TRBJ2-7,.,once,TGTGCCAGCCAAGGGGGAGGGAGCGAGCAGTACTTC,CASQGGGSEQYF
TRBV7-8,TRBJ1-1,TRBD1,.,TGTGCCAGCAGCCCGAGACAGGGGGCGGTCACTGAAGCTTTCTTT,CASSPRQGAVTEAFF
TRBV3-1/TRBV3-2,TRBJ2-7,.,.,TGTGCCAGCAGCCCGCCTCTGACAGACCCTAACTGGTACGAGCAGTACTTC,CASSPPLTDPNWYEQYF
TRBV6-4,TRBJ2-1,TRBD1,.,TGTGCCAGCAGTGACTCGTTTAAGCAGGGGGCCCACAATGAGCAGTTCTTC,CASSDSFKQGAHNEQFF
TRBV7-9,TRBJ1-4,.,.,TGTGCCAGCAGCCCACTGTATGAAAAACTGTTTTTT,CASSPLYEKLFF
TRBV6-5,TRBJ1-2,.,.,TGTGCCAGCAGGGCCGACAAGGAAGGCTACACCTTC,CASRADKEGYTF
TRBV7-8,TRBJ2-1,TRBD2,.,TGTGCCAGTGGAACGGGGACTAGCGTCTACAATGAGCAGTTCTTC,CASGTGTSVYNEQFF
TRBV27,TRBJ2-1,TRBD2,.,TGTGCCAGCAGTGAATTTCCCCGGACTAGGCTCTCCTACAATGAGCAGTTCTTC,CASSEFPRTRLSYNEQFF
TRBV19,TRBJ1-5,TRBD1,.,TGTGCCAGTAGTATTGAGGGGGCAGCGGCTCAGCCCCAGCATTTT,CASSIEGAAAQPQHF
TRBV28,TRBJ2-7,TRBD1,.,TGTGCCAGCCGGGGTACGGGACAGGGGTACGAGCAGTACTTC,CASRGTGQGYEQYF
TRBV30,TRBJ1-2,.,.,TGTGCCTGGAGTCAGGGGCTTGGCTATGGCTACACCTTC,CAWSQGLGYGYTF
TRBV7-8,TRBJ2-2,.,.,TGTGCCAGCATGCGAAGAGGAGGGAACACCGGGGAGCTGTTTTTT,CASMRRGGNTGELFF
TRBV6-5,TRBJ1-5,TRBD1,few,TGTGCCAGCAGCGGACAGGGAAGCAATCAGCCCCAGCATTTT,CASSGQGSNQPQHF
TRBV18,TRBJ2-7,TRBD2,.,TGTGCCAGCTCACCACCGCCTCGGATTCTGCTAGCGGGAGAAATCTTCCACGAGCAGTACTTC,CASSPPPRILLAGEIFHEQYF
TRBV28,TRBJ1-1,TRBD1,.,TGTGCCAGCAGTCCGGGACAGGGGTTCACTGAAGCTTTCTTT,CASSPGQGFTEAFF
TRBV19,TRBJ2-1,.,.,TGTGCCAGTAGTACCCGAAGTAGCGTGAGCTCCTACAATGAGCAGTTCTTC,CASSTRSSVSSYNEQFF